These 10 T cell receptor beta chains came from one sample sequenced in a study of CD8+CD57+ T cells in acquired aplastic anemia. The template used for profiling TCR beta VDJ and CDR3 was genomic DNA. TCRdb fed the reads into MiXCR, producing one record per CDR3 protein. Among 98,000 or so distinct CDR3 sequences listed, 50% to 65% were seen once. The sequenced sample was sorted CD4+, CD8+, or CD8+CD57+ T cells (not recorded which) from PBMCs. The receptors originated from a human donor in good health, serving as a control.

In this sample, this clonotype turned up many times. For the CDR3, the DNA is TGTGCCAGCAGTCAAGGCAGGCTCTATGGCTACACCTTC. Translation gives CASSQGRLYGYTF. This sequence joins TRBV27 and TRBJ1-2; no firm D call. The germline V gene has CDR1 MNHEY and CDR2 SMNVEV (reference sequence). The CDR3 sequence is 13 residues long. V lost 5 bases and J 4 bases, leaving 11 bases between the germline ends.

The chain employs TRBV6-6 and TRBJ1-5, with D hard to call. The germline V gene has CDR1 MNHNY and CDR2 SVGAGI (reference sequence). V dropped 7 bases and J dropped 6 bases, with 7 bases sitting between them. The CDR3 runs to 11 residues. Here the CDR3 reads CASKGVQPQHF. In nucleotides, the CDR3 is TGTGCCAGCAAAGGAGTTCAGCCCCAGCATTTT.

This rearrangement joins TRBV19 to TRBJ1-1; D gene uncertain. Germline V gives CDR1 LNHDA, CDR2 SQIVND (reference sequence). Trimming cost V 0 bases and J 1 base, with 15 bases left between them. The CDR3 sequence is 17 residues long. The CDR3 loop reads CASSIDGDLRGNTEAFF. Here the CDR3 DNA reads TGTGCCAGTAGTATAGATGGGGATCTTCGCGGGAACACTGAAGCTTTCTTT.

J is TRBJ2-1 and V is TRBV7-9; D not resolved. V was pared by 5 bases and J by 6 bases, with 2 bases between. This CDR3 has 10 residues. Germline lookup yields CDR1 SEHNR and CDR2 FQNEAQ (reference sequence). The CDR3 nucleotides are TGTGCCAGCAGCGGCAATGAGCAGTTCTTC. Its translation: CASSGNEQFF.

V is TRBV12-3 or TRBV12-4 and J is TRBJ1-6, with D perhaps TRBD1 (5 bases). The CDR3 runs 13 residues. The germline V and J ends were trimmed by 7 bases and 10 bases, with 14 bases remaining between them. The CDR3 DNA reads TGTGCCAGCACTTTGGACATTAACTCACCCCTCCACTTT. Its protein product is CASTLDINSPLHF.

The DNA for the CDR3 is TGTGCCGCCAAGGGGACAGGGGAGACCCAGTACTTC. It translates to CAAKGTGETQYF. The chain uses TRBV19 and TRBJ2-5; 9 nucleotides align to TRBD1. CDR1 LNHDA and CDR2 SQIVND come from the germline V gene (reference sequence). The CDR3 totals 12 residues. The trim removed 11 bases at V and 5 bases at J, leaving 6 bases unmatched.

This sequence joins TRBV7-7 and TRBJ2-2; D gene ambiguous. The CDR3 totals 14 residues. Trimming removed 5 bases from V and 2 bases from J, with 9 bases in between. Germline V gene lookup returns CDR1 SSHAT and CDR2 FNYEAQ (reference sequence). The CDR3 DNA follows: TGTGCCAGCAGCCTACAGAAAAACACCGGGGAGCTGTTTTTT. This sequence encodes CASSLQKNTGELFF.

This clonotype came up many times. The rearrangement links TRBV6-1 to TRBJ1-2, with 10 bases aligning to TRBD1. Germline V gives CDR1 MNHNS, CDR2 SASEGT. The V and J ends lost 5 bases and 0 bases, in that order; junction bases with no gene match: 6. The CDR3 length is 16 residues. The CDR3 DNA reads as TGTGCCAGCAGTATAGACAGGGGGCGTTCTAACTATGGCTACACCTTC. Its translation is CASSIDRGRSNYGYTF.

This clonotype was picked up many times. The chain employs TRBV11-1 and TRBJ2-1; 7 bases map to TRBD2. CDR3 size: 16 residues. Germline V gives CDR1 SGHAT, CDR2 FQDESV (reference sequence). Trimming cost V 5 bases and J 0 bases; bases outside gene matches: 7. CDR3 region: CASSRSGSSSYNEQFF. In nucleotides, the CDR3 is TGTGCCAGCAGCCGTAGCGGGTCCAGCTCCTACAATGAGCAGTTCTTC.

The chain uses TRBV6-2 or TRBV6-3 and TRBJ2-1; perhaps TRBD2 as D (5 bases). The CDR3 totals 12 residues. The V end lost 4 bases, the J end lost 9 bases, and 10 bases lay between the germline ends. The germline CDR1 and CDR2 sequences are MNHEY and SVGEGT. The CDR3 spells CASSLDLIEQFF. In DNA, the CDR3 is TGTGCCAGCAGTTTGGACTTGATTGAGCAGTTCTTC.